These 17 T cell receptor beta chains were sequenced from one sample in a study of T cell changes during pregnancy in multiple sclerosis. TCRdb's table, derived via immunoSEQ multiplex PCR, lists solely in-frame clones and lacks some. The sample holds about 36,000 clones, 90% to 95% seen once. The sequencing here drew on CD4+ T cells from peripheral blood mononuclear cells, taken in the first trimester of pregnancy. Receptors originate from a female donor with multiple sclerosis, enrolled in a pregnancy study.

The gene calls are TRBV5-4 and TRBJ2-2, with a weak D call TRBD2 (5 bases). Germline-derived CDR1 and CDR2 are SGHNT and YYREEE (reference sequence). The V end lost 1 base, the J end lost 1 base, and 8 bases lay between the germline ends. This CDR3 has 15 residues. This chain's CDR3 is CASSLSGQNTGELFF. In nucleotides, the CDR3 is TGTGCCAGCAGCTTGAGCGGTCAGAACACCGGGGAGCTGTTTTTT.

The J gene is TRBJ2-3, the V gene TRBV19; 10 nucleotides match TRBD1. The CDR3 contains 16 residues. Trimming removed 4 bases from V and 8 bases from J; junction bases left unmatched: 12. Looked up from germline, CDR1 is LNHDA and CDR2 is SQIVND (reference sequence). The CDR3 sequence is CASSTPGQGFDATQYF. CDR3 sequence (DNA): TGTGCCAGTAGTACACCGGGACAGGGGTTTGATGCTACGCAGTATTTT.

Only one count was recorded for this clone. The V call is TRBV9, the J call TRBJ2-2, with D perhaps matching TRBD2 (7 bases). V lost 0 bases, J lost 6 bases, and 15 bases lay in between. There are 16 residues in the CDR3. Germline lookup yields CDR1 SGDLS and CDR2 YYNGEE. The CDR3 spells CASSVGGGASAGELFF. The CDR3 region has the DNA TGTGCCAGCAGCGTAGGTGGGGGGGCGTCGGCCGGGGAGCTGTTTTTT.

The rearrangement joins TRBV18 to TRBJ1-1; D remains ambiguous. The CDR3 is 12 residues long. The V gene's germline CDR1 is KGHSH and CDR2 LQKENI. Trimming took 0 bases from V and 6 from J, leaving 5 bases between them. The CDR3 nucleotides read TGTGCCAGCTCACCACCGTTCTCTGAAGCTTTCTTT. This codes for CASSPPFSEAFF.

The chain combines TRBV29-1 with TRBJ2-1, with a tentative D call TRBD1 (5 bases). V was clipped by 7 bases and J by 8 bases, with 18 bases between them. Germline CDR1 reads SQVTM; CDR2 reads ANQGSEA. This CDR3 contains 13 residues. This chain's CDR3 is CSARRGQWDEQFF. In DNA form, the CDR3 reads TGCAGCGCCCGAAGGGGTCAGTGGGATGAGCAGTTCTTC.

The sample holds one count of this clone. J is TRBJ1-4 and V is TRBV7-9, with 7 nucleotides matching TRBD1. Germline V gene sequence: CDR1 SEHNR, CDR2 FQNEAQ (reference sequence). The CDR3 runs 14 residues. Trimming took 5 bases from V and 2 from J; bases not matched to a gene: 2. The CDR3 region is CASSRRGTNEKLFF. The CDR3 nucleotides are TGTGCCAGCAGCCGCAGGGGGACTAATGAAAAACTGTTTTTT. The whole variable domain, remainder taken from reference TRBV7-9 and TRBJ1-4, is DTGVSQNPRHKITKRGQNVTFRCDPISEHNRLYWYRQTLGQGPEFLTYFQNEAQLEKSRLLSDRFSAERPKGSFSTLEIQRTEQGDSAMYLCASSRRGTNEKLFFGSGTQLSVL.

V usage is TRBV18 and J usage is TRBJ1-5; possibly TRBD1 for D (6 bases). Trimming removed 1 base from V and 1 base from J, with 8 bases in between. Germline V gene data show CDR1 as KGHSH and CDR2 as LQKENI. The CDR3 covers 15 residues. In nucleotides, the CDR3 is TGTGCCAGCTCACCACAGGGGGTGAGCAATCAGCCCCAGCATTTT. It specifies CASSPQGVSNQPQHF. Using reference TRBV18 and TRBJ1-5 for the parts outside the CDR3, the full variable domain is NAGVMQNPRHLVRRRGQEARLRCSPMKGHSHVYWYRQLPEEGLKFMVYLQKENIIDESGMPKERFSAEFPKEGPSILRIQQVVRGDSAAYFCASSPQGVSNQPQHFGDGTRLSIL.

The chain joins TRBV5-1 to TRBJ2-5; perhaps TRBD2 as D (7 bases). The germline V gene has CDR1 SGHRS and CDR2 YFSETQ. V was pared by 0 bases and J by 2 bases, with 11 bases between. The CDR3 is 15 amino acids. The CDR3 protein is CASSLGGRGQETQYF. The CDR3 DNA sequence: TGCGCCAGCAGCTTGGGTGGGAGGGGGCAAGAGACCCAGTACTTC.

CDR3 in amino acids: CASSFSPQGSNEKLFF. The CDR3 coding sequence is TGTGCCAGCAGTTTTTCCCCCCAGGGGTCTAATGAAAAACTGTTTTTT. The chain joins TRBV27 to TRBJ1-4, with D perhaps matching TRBD1 (6 bases). The CDR3 length is 16 residues. V was pared by 3 bases and J by 3 bases, with 14 bases between. Germline CDR1 MNHEY, CDR2 SMNVEV (reference sequence).

The chain uses TRBV5-1 and TRBJ2-3; 8 bases are a match to TRBD1. V gave up 4 bases and J gave up 6 bases; unmatched junction bases: 10. CDR1 and CDR2 (germline): SGHRS, YFSETQ. The CDR3 contains 15 residues. The CDR3: CASSPDYRGRDTQYF. DNA for the CDR3: TGCGCCAGCAGCCCAGATTACAGGGGGAGGGATACGCAGTATTTT.

The chain uses TRBV30 and TRBJ2-7; 11 bases line up with TRBD2. The V gene's germline CDR1 is GTSNPN and CDR2 SVGIG (reference sequence). V dropped 3 bases and J dropped 3; count of bases not matched to a gene: 4. The CDR3 runs 14 residues. CDR3 sequence reads: CAWSGTSGFYEQYF. As DNA, the CDR3 is TGTGCCTGGAGCGGGACTAGCGGTTTCTACGAGCAGTACTTC.

The chain is built from TRBV2 and TRBJ2-1; 8 bases agree with TRBD2. Germline V lookup: CDR1 SNHLY, CDR2 FYNNEI. The CDR3 sequence is 14 residues long. Losses at the gene ends were 6 bases for V and 8 bases for J; bases not matched to a gene: 9. The CDR3 nucleotides are TGTGCCAGCAGGGGGACGGGAGGGCCCCATGAGCAGTTCTTC. Amino acids: CASRGTGGPHEQFF. Filled out from reference TRBV2 and TRBJ2-1, the complete variable domain reads EPEVTQTPSHQVTQMGQEVILRCVPISNHLYFYWYRQILGQKVEFLVSFYNNEISEKSEIFDDQFSVERPDGSNFTLKIRSTKLEDSAMYFCASRGTGGPHEQFFGPGTRLTVL.

V usage is TRBV20-1 and J usage is TRBJ2-7; D is ambiguous. This CDR3 is 11 amino acids long. Germline CDR1 reads DFQATT; CDR2 reads SNEGSKA (reference sequence). V was shortened by 0 bases and J by 5 bases, with 5 bases between the two germline ends. The CDR3: CSARDRDEQYF. The DNA for the CDR3 is TGCAGTGCTAGAGATCGGGACGAGCAGTACTTC.

The CDR3: CASSPTAGANVLTF. DNA for the CDR3: TGCGCCAGCAGCCCTACAGCCGGGGCCAACGTCCTGACTTTC. The chain recombines TRBV5-1 with TRBJ2-6; D call uncertain. This CDR3 spans 14 amino acids. V was clipped by 4 bases and J by 4 bases, with 9 bases between them. From germline, CDR1 is SGHRS and CDR2 YFSETQ.

This chain connects TRBV4-2 to TRBJ2-1; D is undetermined. Trimming took off 1 base at V and 7 bases at J, with 5 bases between the two ends. CDR1 LGHNA and CDR2 YNFKEQ come from the germline V gene. This CDR3 contains 12 residues. As DNA, the CDR3 is TGTGCCAGCAGCCAAGTGGCTAATGAGCAGTTCTTC. Translation gives CASSQVANEQFF.

The chain links TRBV5-4 to TRBJ2-6; D is perhaps TRBD2 (5 bases). Per germline, CDR1 SGHNT and CDR2 YYREEE (reference sequence). The CDR3 contains 14 residues. Trimming took 4 bases from V and 4 from J, leaving 9 bases between them. For the CDR3, the DNA is TGTGCCAGCAGCAGGGAGTCCGGGGCCAACGTCCTGACTTTC. It encodes CASSRESGANVLTF.

The chain carries TRBV4-2 and TRBJ1-1; D possibly corresponds to TRBD1 (6 bases). Per the germline V gene, CDR1 is LGHNA and CDR2 is YNFKEQ. V was clipped by 5 bases and J by 4 bases, with 11 bases between them. The CDR3 is 13 residues long. For the CDR3, the DNA is TGTGCCAGCAGCGTAAGGGGGGGCACTGAAGCTTTCTTT. Its protein product is CASSVRGGTEAFF.